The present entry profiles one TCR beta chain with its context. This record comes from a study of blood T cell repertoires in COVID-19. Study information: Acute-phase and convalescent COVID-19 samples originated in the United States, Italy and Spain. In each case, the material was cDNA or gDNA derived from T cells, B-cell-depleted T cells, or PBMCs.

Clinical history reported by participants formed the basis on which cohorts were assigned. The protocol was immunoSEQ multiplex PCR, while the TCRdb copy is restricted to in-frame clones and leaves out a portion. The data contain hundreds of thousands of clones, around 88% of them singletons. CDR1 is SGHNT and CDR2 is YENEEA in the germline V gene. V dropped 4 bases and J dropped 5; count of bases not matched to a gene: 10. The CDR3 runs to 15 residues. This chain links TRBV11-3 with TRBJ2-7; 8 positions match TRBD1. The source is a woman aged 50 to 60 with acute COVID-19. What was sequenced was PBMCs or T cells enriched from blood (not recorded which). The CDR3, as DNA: TGTGCCAGCAGCTCAACGGGACAGGCAAGGAACGAGCAGTACTTC. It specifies CASSSTGQARNEQYF.